The 29 T cell receptor beta chains given below trace back to one sample, sequenced in a study of siplizumab effects on memory and regulatory T cells. Assay used: immunoSEQ multiplex PCR; TCRdb lists only in-frame clones, some missing. Among about 120,000 clones, 85% to 95% were seen once, and the ten largest hold around 0.16%. The specimen was non-Treg CD4+ T cells sorted from blood. These receptors were collected from a human donor in good health.

The rearrangement links TRBV28 to TRBJ1-2; perhaps TRBD1 as D (6 bases). Per germline, CDR1 MDHEN and CDR2 SYDVKM. The CDR3 is 11 residues long. The chain's CDR3 is CALQGVGGYTF. In DNA form, the CDR3 reads TGTGCGTTACAGGGAGTTGGTGGCTACACCTTC.

The chain is built from TRBV12-5 and TRBJ1-1, with a tentative D call TRBD1 (6 bases). The CDR3 sequence is 15 residues long. Germline V gene lookup returns CDR1 LGHNT and CDR2 FRNRAP. V was clipped by 0 bases and J by 1 base, with 9 bases between them. The CDR3 nucleotides are TGTGCTAGTGGTTTGGTACAAGGGGGGAACACTGAAGCTTTCTTT. Residues: CASGLVQGGNTEAFF.

The chain recombines TRBV7-3 with TRBJ2-3, with D possibly matching TRBD2 (6 bases). The CDR3 spans 17 residues. V was shortened by 5 bases and J by 4 bases, with 22 bases between the two germline ends. Germline V gene data show CDR1 as SGHTA and CDR2 as FQGTGA. Here the CDR3 DNA reads TGTGCCAGCAGCCCTCCGGGGCGGGGTGGAATGGCAGATACGCAGTATTTT. It specifies CASSPPGRGGMADTQYF.

The CDR3 loop is CASSLTSGAVEQFF. CDR3 nucleotides: TGTGCCAGCAGCTTGACTAGCGGGGCCGTTGAGCAGTTCTTC. The V call is TRBV5-6, the J call TRBJ2-1, with 10 positions matching TRBD2. Trimming cost V 1 base and J 9 bases; bases outside gene matches: 4. Germline V gene lookup returns CDR1 SGHDT and CDR2 YYEEEE. This CDR3 is built from 14 residues. The full variable domain, with the rest looked up from reference TRBV5-6 and TRBJ2-1, is DAGVTQSPTHLIKTRGQQVTLRCSPKSGHDTVSWYQQALGQGPQFIFQYYEEEERQRGNFPDRFSGHQFPNYSSELNVNALLLGDSALYLCASSLTSGAVEQFFGPGTRLTVL.

This clone has a single count. This chain joins TRBV5-6 and TRBJ2-7, with 7 nucleotides matching TRBD1. CDR3 length: 15 amino acids. Germline loops: CDR1 SGHDT, CDR2 YYEEEE. Germline trimming cut 4 bases from V and 2 bases from J; bases unmatched to any gene: 9. The CDR3 region has the DNA TGTGCCAGCAGCCTAGCCGGGACAGCAGCCTACGAGCAGTACTTC. This translates into CASSLAGTAAYEQYF.

Concerning this clone: Likely a read error: the CDR3 ends without its conserved phenylalanine or tryptophan. The chain employs TRBV11-3 and TRBJ2-7; 7 nucleotides match TRBD2. From germline, CDR1 is SGHNT and CDR2 YENEEA. J was trimmed by 7 bases and V by 3 bases; bases with no gene match: 9. The CDR3 length is 14 residues. CDR3 bases: TGTGCCAGCAGCTTGATCCTAGCGGCCCAGGAGCAGTACCTC. It yields the protein CASSLILAAQEQYL.

The chain employs TRBV7-3 and TRBJ1-5, with a tentative D call TRBD1 (6 bases). This CDR3 has 17 amino acids. The germline V and J ends were trimmed by 1 base and 0 bases, with 13 bases remaining between them. The V gene's germline CDR1 is SGHTA and CDR2 FQGTGA. This CDR3 reads CASSLILDRYSNQPQHF. The CDR3 DNA follows: TGTGCCAGCAGCTTAATCCTGGACAGATATAGCAATCAGCCCCAGCATTTT.

V usage is TRBV27 and J usage is TRBJ2-2; D is possibly TRBD1 (6 bases). The CDR3 has 14 residues. The V and J ends lost 8 bases and 5 bases respectively, with 15 bases between them. Looked up from germline, CDR1 is MNHEY and CDR2 is SMNVEV (reference sequence). CDR3 sequence (DNA): TGTGCCAGCGCAGGGGCAGGTAGGACCGGGGAGCTGTTTTTT. It translates to CASAGAGRTGELFF.

This chain links TRBV6-1 with TRBJ1-4, with D perhaps TRBD1 (5 bases). Germline CDR1 reads MNHNS; CDR2 reads SASEGT. This CDR3 spans 12 amino acids. Trimming cost V 6 bases and J 8 bases, with 10 bases left between them. CDR3 sequence (DNA): TGTGCCAGCAGGTTTGGGGGAGAAAAACTGTTTTTT. Protein: CASRFGGEKLFF.

This chain links TRBV11-2 with TRBJ1-3, with 7 nucleotides matching TRBD1. V was pared by 4 bases and J by 1 base, with 4 bases of the junction left unmatched. CDR3 size: 15 residues. Germline-derived CDR1 and CDR2 are SGHAT and FQNNGV. The CDR3 reads CASSYTTGSGNTIYF. The DNA of the CDR3 is TGTGCCAGCAGCTATACGACAGGGTCTGGAAACACCATATATTTT. Combining the CDR3 with reference TRBV11-2 and TRBJ1-3 gives the whole variable domain EAGVAQSPRYKIIEKRQSVAFWCNPISGHATLYWYQQILGQGPKLLIQFQNNGVVDDSQLPKDRFSAERLKGVDSTLKIQPAKLEDSAVYLCASSYTTGSGNTIYFGEGSWLTVV.

The chain is built from TRBV6-5 and TRBJ1-5; no definite D call. The germline gives CDR1 MNHEY, CDR2 SVGAGI. V was pared by 9 bases and J by 5 bases, with 11 bases between. The CDR3 is 12 residues long. The CDR3 sequence: CARLPTDQPQHF. The CDR3 DNA follows: TGTGCCAGACTACCCACAGATCAGCCCCAGCATTTT.

The V and J genes are TRBV28 and TRBJ2-7, with 8 bases fitting TRBD2. The trim removed 6 bases at V and 1 base at J, leaving 8 bases unmatched. The CDR3 is made up of 15 amino acids. Germline lookup yields CDR1 MDHEN and CDR2 SYDVKM. Written as DNA, the CDR3 is TGTGCCAGCAGCCAACCCGGGGGGGCTTCCTACGAGCAGTACTTC. The encoded protein is CASSQPGGASYEQYF.

The V gene is TRBV18, the J gene TRBJ1-4, with D tentatively TRBD1 (6 bases). The CDR3 covers 14 residues. Germline assignment: CDR1 KGHSH and CDR2 LQKENI. The germline V and J ends were trimmed by 1 base and 5 bases, with 8 bases remaining between them. The chain's CDR3 is CASSPRQGNEKLFF. CDR3 DNA sequence: TGTGCCAGCTCACCACGGCAGGGGAATGAAAAACTGTTTTTT.

V gene TRBV4-3 combines with J gene TRBJ2-1, with unresolved D. Per the germline V gene, CDR1 is LGHNA and CDR2 is YSLEER. The ends were cut back, 0 bases at V and 7 bases at J, with 16 bases in the middle. This CDR3 contains 16 residues. As DNA, the CDR3 is TGCGCCAGCAGCCAAGAGGGGAATCGCCCAGGTAATGAGCAGTTCTTC. Translated: CASSQEGNRPGNEQFF.

This clone was detected once. CDR3 region: CAWCKETGNTIYF. CDR3 DNA sequence: TGTGCCTGGTGTAAGGAAACTGGAAACACCATATATTTT. The genes are TRBV30 and TRBJ1-3, with D uncertain. The length of the CDR3 is 13 residues. V was trimmed by 5 bases and J by 2 bases, leaving 10 bases between them. Per the germline V gene, CDR1 is GTSNPN and CDR2 is SVGIG (reference sequence).

The count of this clone is one. The chain uses TRBV7-2 and TRBJ1-6, with TRBD1 identical over 7 bases. Trimming took 1 base from V and 7 from J; bases not matched to a gene: 4. The CDR3 consists of 15 residues. CDR1 is SGHTA, CDR2 FQGNSA, per germline. In nucleotides, the CDR3 is TGTGCCAGCAGCTTAGAGGGACAGATCAATTCACCCCTCCACTTT. Translation: CASSLEGQINSPLHF.

The J gene is TRBJ1-2, the V gene TRBV10-3; perhaps TRBD1 as D (6 bases). CDR1 and CDR2 from the germline V gene are ENHRY and SYGVKD. The CDR3 contains 17 residues. V dropped 2 bases and J dropped 6 bases, with 22 bases sitting between them. As DNA, the CDR3 is TGTGCCATCAGTGAGAGCATGATCCGGACAGCCGATAATGGCTACACCTTC. It encodes CAISESMIRTADNGYTF.

This clone was detected only once. The chain couples TRBV28 to TRBJ2-2, with D possibly being TRBD1 (6 bases). The germline V gene has CDR1 MDHEN and CDR2 SYDVKM. The CDR3 sequence is 13 residues long. V was clipped by 7 bases and J by 1 base, with 7 bases between them. The CDR3 protein is CASIQGNTGELFF. In DNA, the CDR3 is TGTGCCAGCATACAGGGGAACACCGGGGAGCTGTTTTTT. The whole variable domain, filled in from reference TRBV28 and TRBJ2-2, reads DVKVTQSSRYLVKRTGEKVFLECVQDMDHENMFWYRQDPGLGLRLIYFSYDVKMKEKGDIPEGYSVSREKKERFSLILESASTNQTSMYLCASIQGNTGELFFGEGSRLTVL.

This clone is a singleton in its sample. The V gene is TRBV19, the J gene TRBJ1-5; no reliable D call. This CDR3 contains 14 residues. From germline, CDR1 is LNHDA and CDR2 SQIVND (reference sequence). V lost 2 bases, J lost 6 bases, and 11 bases lay in between. CDR3 DNA: TGTGCCAGTAGTATACCGGGTGGAGGTCAGCCCCAGCATTTT. It translates to CASSIPGGGQPQHF. Based on the CDR3 plus reference TRBV19 and TRBJ1-5, the full variable domain is DGGITQSPKYLFRKEGQNVTLSCEQNLNHDAMYWYRQDPGQGLRLIYYSQIVNDFQKGDIAEGYSVSREKKESFPLTVTSAQKNPTAFYLCASSIPGGGQPQHFGDGTRLSIL.

This sequence joins TRBV4-3 and TRBJ2-4; D unclear. Germline CDR1 LGHNA, CDR2 YSLEER. The CDR3 has 16 amino acids. Trimming cost V 0 bases and J 2 bases, with 11 bases left between them. The CDR3 is CASSQDVVLTKNIQYF. CDR3 nucleotides: TGCGCCAGCAGCCAAGATGTGGTCCTAACCAAAAACATTCAGTACTTC.

Here the CDR3 reads CASSSDTVYGYTF. The DNA of the CDR3 is TGTGCCAGCAGTTCGGACACCGTTTATGGCTACACCTTC. The chain has TRBV5-4 and TRBJ1-2, with D tentatively TRBD1 (5 bases). Germline V gives CDR1 SGHNT, CDR2 YYREEE (reference sequence). The CDR3 loop spans 13 amino acids. The V end was cut by 5 bases, the J end by 5 bases, with 13 bases between.

The V call is TRBV14, the J call TRBJ2-2; a weak D match, TRBD2 (6 bases). CDR3 length: 17 residues. V lost 1 base to trimming and J lost 5 bases, with 17 bases between them. Germline lookup yields CDR1 SGHDN and CDR2 FVKESK. CDR3 residues: CASSQGALRGPTGELFF. CDR3 in DNA: TGTGCCAGCAGCCAAGGGGCTTTGCGGGGACCGACCGGGGAGCTGTTTTTT.

This chain links TRBV18 with TRBJ2-2; D is perhaps TRBD1 (6 bases). V was cut by 2 bases and J by 1 base, with 11 bases left in between. CDR1 and CDR2 (germline): KGHSH, LQKENI. The CDR3 totals 16 residues. The CDR3 spells CASSPTGTLNTGELFF. The CDR3, as DNA: TGTGCCAGCTCACCAACCGGGACATTGAACACCGGGGAGCTGTTTTTT.

The chain uses TRBV5-6 and TRBJ1-4, with D possibly being TRBD1 (6 bases). Germline values: CDR1 SGHDT, CDR2 YYEEEE. V shed 4 bases and J shed 12 bases, with 22 bases lying between them. The CDR3 spans 15 residues. CDR3 loop: CASSLHRVSLLELFF. Here the CDR3 DNA reads TGTGCCAGCAGCCTTCACAGGGTCTCCCTACTCGAACTGTTTTTT.

The chain carries TRBV7-3 and TRBJ1-3, with D hard to call. The V end was cut by 0 bases, the J end by 2 bases, with 11 bases between. The CDR3 extends over 16 amino acids. Germline V CDR1 and CDR2: SGHTA, FQGTGA. This CDR3 is CASSLTGPAAGNTIYF. The DNA of the CDR3 is TGTGCCAGCAGCTTAACGGGCCCGGCGGCTGGAAACACCATATATTTT.

This clone came up once. The chain uses TRBV19 and TRBJ1-1; a possible D gene is TRBD1 (5 bases). Germline V gene data show CDR1 as LNHDA and CDR2 as SQIVND (reference sequence). Trimming cost V 3 bases and J 4 bases, with 12 bases left between them. The CDR3 has 14 residues. The CDR3 sequence is CASSMRGGTTEAFF. CDR3 sequence (DNA): TGTGCCAGTAGTATGCGGGGGGGGACCACTGAAGCTTTCTTT.

Notes on this clone: In the same sample, other DNA sequences code for this CDR3. Here the CDR3 reads CASSLGQANTEAFF. The CDR3 DNA reads TGTGCCAGCAGCTTGGGACAGGCAAACACTGAAGCTTTCTTT. This chain joins TRBV7-9 and TRBJ1-1; 8 nucleotides match TRBD1. Germline CDR1 SEHNR, CDR2 FQNEAQ (reference sequence). V was pared by 3 bases and J by 2 bases, with 2 bases of the junction left unmatched. CDR3 length equals 14 residues.

V and J are TRBV10-3 and TRBJ2-2, with TRBD2 matching over 7 bases. Germline lookup yields CDR1 ENHRY and CDR2 SYGVKD. The CDR3 consists of 14 residues. V lost 11 bases and J lost 1; bases outside the gene matches: 7. This CDR3 is CASGERGNTGELFF. In DNA, the CDR3 is TGTGCCTCTGGGGAGCGGGGGAACACCGGGGAGCTGTTTTTT.

The rearrangement joins TRBV7-6 to TRBJ2-5, with D perhaps being TRBD1 or TRBD2 (6 bases each). Germline CDR1 SGHVS, CDR2 FNYEAQ. The CDR3 extends over 15 amino acids. V lost 5 bases, J lost 3 bases, and 16 bases lay in between. CDR3 nucleotides: TGTGCCAGCAGCGCTTTGACAGGCGGGGAAGAGACCCAGTACTTC. Translating gives CASSALTGGEETQYF.